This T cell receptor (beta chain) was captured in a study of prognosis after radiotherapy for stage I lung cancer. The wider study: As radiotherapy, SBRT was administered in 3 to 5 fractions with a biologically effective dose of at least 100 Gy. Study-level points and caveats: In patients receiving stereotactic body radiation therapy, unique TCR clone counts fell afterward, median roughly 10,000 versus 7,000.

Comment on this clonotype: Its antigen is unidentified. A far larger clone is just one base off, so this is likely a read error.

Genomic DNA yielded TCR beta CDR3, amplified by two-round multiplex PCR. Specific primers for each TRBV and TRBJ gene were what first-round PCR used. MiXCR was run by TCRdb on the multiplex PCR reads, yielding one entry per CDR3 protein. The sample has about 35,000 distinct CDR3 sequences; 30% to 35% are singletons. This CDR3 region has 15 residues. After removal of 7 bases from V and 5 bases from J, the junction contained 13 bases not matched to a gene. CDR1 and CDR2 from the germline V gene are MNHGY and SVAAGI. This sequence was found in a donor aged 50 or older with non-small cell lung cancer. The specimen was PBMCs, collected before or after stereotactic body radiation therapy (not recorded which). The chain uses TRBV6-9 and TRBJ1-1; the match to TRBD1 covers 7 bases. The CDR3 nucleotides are TGTGCCAGCATTTACTCATTGCCGGGACAGACTGAAGCTTTCTTT. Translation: CASIYSLPGQTEAFF.